This T cell receptor (beta chain) was identified during a study of blood T cell repertoires in COVID-19. At the level of the study: There were acute and convalescent COVID-19 samples, and they came from the United States, Italy and Spain. T cells, B-cell-depleted T cells, or PBMCs supplied cDNA or gDNA.

This CDR3 is 12 amino acids long. Germline values: CDR1 MNHEY, CDR2 SVGAGI. Trimming pared 1 base from V and 13 bases from J, leaving 12 bases between. Seattle patient enrollment occurred during active infection, with longitudinal follow-up thereafter. As originally analysed: Amplification from reference gene primers served as the basis for estimated nucleated cell counts. Clones were sequenced by immunoSEQ multiplex PCR, and TCRdb holds only the in-frame ones, with some missing. V, J and clone size were drawn from that table, and D and trimming were deduced from the DNA. The sample includes roughly 150,000 clones, 84% seen only once; the top ten take around 2.9%.

This TCR was sampled from a woman older than 75 with COVID-19, enrolled during active disease. The specimen sequenced was peripheral blood. The chain uses TRBV6-5 and TRBJ2-3; D possibly corresponds to TRBD2 (6 bases). CDR3 bases: TGTGCCAGCAGTTACTACGGGACTGAGGAGTATTTT. Protein: CASSYYGTEEYF.